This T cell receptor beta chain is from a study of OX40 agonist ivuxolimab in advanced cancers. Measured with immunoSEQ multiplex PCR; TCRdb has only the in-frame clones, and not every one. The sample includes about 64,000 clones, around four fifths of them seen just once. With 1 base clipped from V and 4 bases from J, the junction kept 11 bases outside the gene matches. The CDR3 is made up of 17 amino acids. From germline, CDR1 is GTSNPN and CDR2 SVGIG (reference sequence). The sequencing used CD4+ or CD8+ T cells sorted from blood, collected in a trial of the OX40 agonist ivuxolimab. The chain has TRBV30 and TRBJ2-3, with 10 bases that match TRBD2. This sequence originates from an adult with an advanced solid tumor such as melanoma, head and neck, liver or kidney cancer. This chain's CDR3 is CAWSAYSGGTLPDTQYF. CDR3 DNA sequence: TGTGCCTGGAGTGCCTATAGCGGGGGGACGCTGCCAGATACGCAGTATTTT.